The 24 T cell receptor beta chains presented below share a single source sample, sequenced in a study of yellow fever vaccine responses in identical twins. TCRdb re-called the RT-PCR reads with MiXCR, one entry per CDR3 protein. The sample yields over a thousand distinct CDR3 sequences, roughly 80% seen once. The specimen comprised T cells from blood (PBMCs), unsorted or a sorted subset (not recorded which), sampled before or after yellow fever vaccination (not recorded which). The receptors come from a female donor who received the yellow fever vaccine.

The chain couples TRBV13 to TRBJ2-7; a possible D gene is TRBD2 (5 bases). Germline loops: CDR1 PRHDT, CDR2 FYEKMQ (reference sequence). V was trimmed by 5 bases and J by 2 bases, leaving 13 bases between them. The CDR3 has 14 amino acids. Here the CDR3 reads CASSPRGSTYEQYV. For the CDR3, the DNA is TGTGCCAGCAGCCCCCGGGGTTCCACCTACGAGCAGTACGTC.

DNA of the CDR3: TGTGCCAGCAGTTACTCACTGGCGGGGCTAGCCAAAAACATTCAGTACTTC. It yields the protein CASSYSLAGLAKNIQYF. The V call is TRBV6-2 or TRBV6-3, the J call TRBJ2-4; D is possibly TRBD2 (6 bases). Germline assignment: CDR1 MNHEY and CDR2 SVGEGT. Trimming took 0 bases from V and 0 from J, leaving 12 bases between them. This CDR3 is built from 17 residues.

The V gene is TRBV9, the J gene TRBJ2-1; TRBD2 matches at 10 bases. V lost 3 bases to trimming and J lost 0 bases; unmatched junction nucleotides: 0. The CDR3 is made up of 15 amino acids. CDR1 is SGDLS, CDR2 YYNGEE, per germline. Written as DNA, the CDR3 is TGTGCCAGCAGCGCTAGCGGGAGCTCCTACAATGAGCAGTTCTTC. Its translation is CASSASGSSYNEQFF.

The CDR3 is CASSLAGGSYEQYF. DNA of the CDR3: TGTGCCAGCAGCTTAGCGGGGGGATCCTACGAGCAGTACTTC. The chain joins TRBV7-2 to TRBJ2-7; D possibly corresponds to TRBD2 (6 bases). The CDR3 length is 14 residues. Per the germline V gene, CDR1 is SGHTA and CDR2 is FQGNSA. Trimming removed 0 bases at V and 1 base at J, with 7 bases between.

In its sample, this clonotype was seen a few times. This chain's CDR3 is CASSYPLGSANTGELFF. Here the CDR3 DNA reads TGTGCCAGCAGTTACCCTTTGGGCTCCGCGAACACCGGGGAGCTGTTTTTT. V and J are TRBV6-2 or TRBV6-3 and TRBJ2-2, with unresolved D. The CDR3 spans 17 residues. Trimming stripped 2 bases from V and 0 bases from J, with 13 bases between. From germline, CDR1 is MNHEY and CDR2 SVGEGT.

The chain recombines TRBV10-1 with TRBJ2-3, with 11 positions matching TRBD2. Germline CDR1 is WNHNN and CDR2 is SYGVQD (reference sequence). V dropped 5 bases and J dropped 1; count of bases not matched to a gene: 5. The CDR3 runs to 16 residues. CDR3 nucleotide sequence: TGCGCCAGCAGTCTAGCGGGGGGAATCGGCACAGATACGCAGTATTTT. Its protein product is CASSLAGGIGTDTQYF.

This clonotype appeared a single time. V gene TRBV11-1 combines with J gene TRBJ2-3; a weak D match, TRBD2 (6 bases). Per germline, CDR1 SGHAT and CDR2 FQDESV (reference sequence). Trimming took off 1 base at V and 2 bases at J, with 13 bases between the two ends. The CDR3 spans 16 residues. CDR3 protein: CASSLGAGLHTDTQYF. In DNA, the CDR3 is TGTGCCAGCAGCTTAGGGGCGGGACTCCACACAGATACGCAGTATTTT.

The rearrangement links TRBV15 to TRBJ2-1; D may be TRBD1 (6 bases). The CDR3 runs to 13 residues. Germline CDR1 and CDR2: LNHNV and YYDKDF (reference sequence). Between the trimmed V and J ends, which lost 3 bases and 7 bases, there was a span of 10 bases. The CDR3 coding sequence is TGTGCCACCAGCAGTAACACAGGGAATGAGCAGTTCTTC. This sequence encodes CATSSNTGNEQFF.

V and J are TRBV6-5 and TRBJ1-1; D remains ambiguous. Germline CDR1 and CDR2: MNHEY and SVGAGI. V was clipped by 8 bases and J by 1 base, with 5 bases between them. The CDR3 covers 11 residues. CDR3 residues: CASCWNTEAFF. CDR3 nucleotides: TGTGCCAGCTGTTGGAACACTGAAGCTTTCTTT.

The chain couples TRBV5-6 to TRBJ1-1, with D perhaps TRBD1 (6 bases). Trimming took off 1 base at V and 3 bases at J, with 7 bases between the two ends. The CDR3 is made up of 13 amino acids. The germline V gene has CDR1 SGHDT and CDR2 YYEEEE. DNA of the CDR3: TGTGCCAGCAGCTTGAGGGGGGACACTGAAGCTTTCTTT. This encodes CASSLRGDTEAFF. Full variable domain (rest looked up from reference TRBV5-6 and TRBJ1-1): DAGVTQSPTHLIKTRGQQVTLRCSPKSGHDTVSWYQQALGQGPQFIFQYYEEEERQRGNFPDRFSGHQFPNYSSELNVNALLLGDSALYLCASSLRGDTEAFFGQGTRLTVV.

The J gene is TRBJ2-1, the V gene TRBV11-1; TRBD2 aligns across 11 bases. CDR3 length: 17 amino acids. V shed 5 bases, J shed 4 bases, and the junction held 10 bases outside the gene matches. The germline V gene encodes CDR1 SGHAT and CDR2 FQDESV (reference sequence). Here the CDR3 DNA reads TGTGCCAGCAGCCCGCGTCAACTAGCGGGAGCGTACAATGAGCAGTTCTTC. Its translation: CASSPRQLAGAYNEQFF.

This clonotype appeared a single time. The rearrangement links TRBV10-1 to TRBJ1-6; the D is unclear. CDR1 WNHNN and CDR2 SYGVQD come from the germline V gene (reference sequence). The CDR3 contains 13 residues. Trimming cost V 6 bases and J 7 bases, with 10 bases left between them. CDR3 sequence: CASSVGINSPLHF. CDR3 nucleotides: TGCGCCAGCAGCGTGGGAATAAATTCACCCCTCCACTTT.

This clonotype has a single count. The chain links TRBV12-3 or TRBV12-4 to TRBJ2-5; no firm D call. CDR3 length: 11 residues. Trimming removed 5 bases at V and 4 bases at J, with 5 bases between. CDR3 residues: CASSLTETQYF. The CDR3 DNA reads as TGTGCCAGCAGTCTAACAGAGACCCAGTACTTC.

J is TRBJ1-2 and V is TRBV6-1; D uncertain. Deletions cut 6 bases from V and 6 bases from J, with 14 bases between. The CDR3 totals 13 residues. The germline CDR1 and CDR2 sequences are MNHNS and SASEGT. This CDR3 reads CASSNGRTDGYTF. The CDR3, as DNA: TGTGCCAGCAGCAATGGCAGAACAGATGGCTACACCTTC.

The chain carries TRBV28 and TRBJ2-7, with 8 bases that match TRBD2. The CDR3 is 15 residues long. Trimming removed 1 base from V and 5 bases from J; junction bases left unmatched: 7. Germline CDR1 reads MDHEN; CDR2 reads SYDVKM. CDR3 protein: CASSLYGLAGHEQYF. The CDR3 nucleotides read TGTGCCAGCAGTTTATATGGGCTAGCGGGTCACGAGCAGTACTTC. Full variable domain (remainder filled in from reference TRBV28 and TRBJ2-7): DVKVTQSSRYLVKRTGEKVFLECVQDMDHENMFWYRQDPGLGLRLIYFSYDVKMKEKGDIPEGYSVSREKKERFSLILESASTNQTSMYLCASSLYGLAGHEQYFGPGTRLTVT.

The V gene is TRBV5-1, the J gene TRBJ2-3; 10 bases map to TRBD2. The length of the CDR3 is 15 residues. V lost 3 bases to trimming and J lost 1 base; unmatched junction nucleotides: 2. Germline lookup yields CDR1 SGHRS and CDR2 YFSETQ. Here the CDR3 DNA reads TGCGCCAGCAGCTCTCTAGCGGGGGGCACAGATACGCAGTATTTT. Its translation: CASSSLAGGTDTQYF. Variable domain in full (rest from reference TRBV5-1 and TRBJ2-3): KAGVTQTPRYLIKTRGQQVTLSCSPISGHRSVSWYQQTPGQGLQFLFEYFSETQRNKGNFPGRFSGRQFSNSRSEMNVSTLELGDSALYLCASSSLAGGTDTQYFGPGTRLTVL.

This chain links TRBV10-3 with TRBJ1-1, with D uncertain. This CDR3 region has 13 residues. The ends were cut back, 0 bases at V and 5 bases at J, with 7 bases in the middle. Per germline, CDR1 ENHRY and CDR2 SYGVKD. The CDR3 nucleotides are TGTGCCATCAGTGAGTCGGGTGGTACTGAAGCTTTCTTT. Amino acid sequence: CAISESGGTEAFF.

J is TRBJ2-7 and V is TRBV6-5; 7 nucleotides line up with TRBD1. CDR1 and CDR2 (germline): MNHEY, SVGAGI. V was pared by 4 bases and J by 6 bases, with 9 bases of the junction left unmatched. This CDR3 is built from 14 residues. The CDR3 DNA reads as TGTGCCAGCAGTTTTTCCAGACAGGGCGGCGAGCAGTACTTC. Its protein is CASSFSRQGGEQYF.

The CDR3 here is CASSLGTDTQYF. CDR3 coding DNA: TGTGCCAGCAGCTTAGGTACAGATACGCAGTATTTT. This chain uses TRBV7-9 with TRBJ2-3; D not certain. The V end was cut by 1 base, the J end by 3 bases, with 2 bases between. Germline V gene data show CDR1 as SEHNR and CDR2 as FQNEAQ (reference sequence). The CDR3 has 12 amino acids.

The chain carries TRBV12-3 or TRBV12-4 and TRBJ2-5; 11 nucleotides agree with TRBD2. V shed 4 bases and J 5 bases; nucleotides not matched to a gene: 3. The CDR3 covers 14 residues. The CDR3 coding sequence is TGTGCCAGCAGTTCGACTAGCGGGACGGAGACCCAGTACTTC. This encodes CASSSTSGTETQYF.

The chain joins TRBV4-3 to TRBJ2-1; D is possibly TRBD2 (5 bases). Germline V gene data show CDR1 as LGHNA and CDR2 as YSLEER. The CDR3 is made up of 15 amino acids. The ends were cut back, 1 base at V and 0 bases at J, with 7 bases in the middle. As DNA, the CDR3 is TGCGCCAGCAGCCAAGCGGGGAACTCCTACAATGAGCAGTTCTTC. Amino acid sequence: CASSQAGNSYNEQFF.

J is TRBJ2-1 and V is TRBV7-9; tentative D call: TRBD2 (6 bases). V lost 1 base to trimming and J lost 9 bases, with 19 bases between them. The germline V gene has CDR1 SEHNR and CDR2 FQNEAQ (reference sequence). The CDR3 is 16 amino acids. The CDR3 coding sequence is TGTGCCAGCAGCTTAGGATCTGGGACTGCCTCGGCTGAGCAGTTCTTC. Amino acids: CASSLGSGTASAEQFF.

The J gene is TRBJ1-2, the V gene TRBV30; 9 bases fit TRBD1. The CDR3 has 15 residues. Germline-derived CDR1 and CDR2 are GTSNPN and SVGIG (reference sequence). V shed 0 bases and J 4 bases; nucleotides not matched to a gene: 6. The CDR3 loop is CAWSVLTGGAYGYTF. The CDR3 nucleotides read TGTGCCTGGAGTGTACTGACAGGGGGGGCCTATGGCTACACCTTC.

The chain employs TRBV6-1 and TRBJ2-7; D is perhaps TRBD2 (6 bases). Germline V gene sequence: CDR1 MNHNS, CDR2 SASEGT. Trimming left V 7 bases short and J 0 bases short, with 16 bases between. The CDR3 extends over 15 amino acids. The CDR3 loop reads CASTTIAGSSYEQYF. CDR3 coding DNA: TGTGCCAGCACGACGATTGCGGGAAGCTCCTACGAGCAGTACTTC.